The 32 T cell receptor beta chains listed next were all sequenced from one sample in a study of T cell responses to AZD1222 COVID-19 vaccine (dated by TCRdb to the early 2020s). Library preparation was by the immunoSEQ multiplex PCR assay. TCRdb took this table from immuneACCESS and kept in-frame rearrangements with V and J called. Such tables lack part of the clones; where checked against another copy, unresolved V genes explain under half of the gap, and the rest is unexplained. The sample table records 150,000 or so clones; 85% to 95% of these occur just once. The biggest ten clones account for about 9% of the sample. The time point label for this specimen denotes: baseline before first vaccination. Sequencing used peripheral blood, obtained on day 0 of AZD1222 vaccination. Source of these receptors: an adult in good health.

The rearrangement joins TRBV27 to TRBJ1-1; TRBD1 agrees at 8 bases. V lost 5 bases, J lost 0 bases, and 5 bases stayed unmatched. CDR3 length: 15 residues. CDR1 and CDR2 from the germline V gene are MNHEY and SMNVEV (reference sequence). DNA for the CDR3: TGTGCCAGCAGTCCGGAGGACAGGGTGAACACTGAAGCTTTCTTT. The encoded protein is CASSPEDRVNTEAFF.

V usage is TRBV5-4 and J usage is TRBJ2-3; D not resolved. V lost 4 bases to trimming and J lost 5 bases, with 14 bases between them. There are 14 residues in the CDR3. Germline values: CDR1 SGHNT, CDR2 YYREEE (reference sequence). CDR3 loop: CASSLGRLGDTQYF. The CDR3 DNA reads TGTGCCAGCAGCCTGGGTAGGTTGGGAGATACGCAGTATTTT.

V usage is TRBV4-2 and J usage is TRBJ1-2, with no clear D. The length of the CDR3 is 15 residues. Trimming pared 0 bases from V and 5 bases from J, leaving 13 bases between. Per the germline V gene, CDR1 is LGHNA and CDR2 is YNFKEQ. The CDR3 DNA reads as TGTGCCAGCAGCCAAGACGACGGTGCCCCGTATGGCTACACCTTC. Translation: CASSQDDGAPYGYTF.

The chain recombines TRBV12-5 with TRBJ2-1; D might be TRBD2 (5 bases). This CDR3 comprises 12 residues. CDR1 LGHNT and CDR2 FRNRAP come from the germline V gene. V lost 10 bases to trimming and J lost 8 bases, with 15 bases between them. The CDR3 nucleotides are TGTGCTATTGGAGGAGGAAGCCATGAGCAGTTCTTC. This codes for CAIGGGSHEQFF.

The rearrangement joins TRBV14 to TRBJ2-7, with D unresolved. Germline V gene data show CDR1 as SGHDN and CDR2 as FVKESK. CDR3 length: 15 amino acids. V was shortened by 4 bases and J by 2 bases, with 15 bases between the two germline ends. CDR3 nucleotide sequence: TGTGCCAGCAGCCCAGATTTGGTTCGGGCCTACGAGCAGTACTTC. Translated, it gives CASSPDLVRAYEQYF.

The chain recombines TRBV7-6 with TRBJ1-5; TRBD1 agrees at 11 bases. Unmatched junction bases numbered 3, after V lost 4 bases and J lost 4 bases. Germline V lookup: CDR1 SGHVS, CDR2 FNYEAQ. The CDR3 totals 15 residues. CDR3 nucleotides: TGTGCCAGCAGCTCCGGGACAGGGGGAAATCAGCCCCAGCATTTT. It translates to CASSSGTGGNQPQHF.

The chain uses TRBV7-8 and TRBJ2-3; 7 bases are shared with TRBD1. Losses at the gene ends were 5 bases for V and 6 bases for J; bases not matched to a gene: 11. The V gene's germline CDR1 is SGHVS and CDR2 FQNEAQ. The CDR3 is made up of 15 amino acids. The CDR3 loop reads CASSRTRTGGDTQYF. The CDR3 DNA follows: TGTGCCAGCAGCCGGACACGGACAGGTGGGGATACGCAGTATTTT.

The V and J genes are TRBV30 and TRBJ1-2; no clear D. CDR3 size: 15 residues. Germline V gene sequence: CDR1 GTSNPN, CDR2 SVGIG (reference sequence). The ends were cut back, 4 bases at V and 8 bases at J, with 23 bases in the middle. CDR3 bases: TGTGCCTGGAAACCGGCAGGACTCAACTTGAAGGGCTACACCTTC. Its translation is CAWKPAGLNLKGYTF.

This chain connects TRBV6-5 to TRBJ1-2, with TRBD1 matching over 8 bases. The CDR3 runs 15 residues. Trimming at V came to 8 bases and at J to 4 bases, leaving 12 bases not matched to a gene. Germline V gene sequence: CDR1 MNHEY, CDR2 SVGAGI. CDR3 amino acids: CASRDQGAWGYGYTF. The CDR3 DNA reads TGTGCCAGCCGAGACCAGGGGGCGTGGGGCTATGGCTACACCTTC.

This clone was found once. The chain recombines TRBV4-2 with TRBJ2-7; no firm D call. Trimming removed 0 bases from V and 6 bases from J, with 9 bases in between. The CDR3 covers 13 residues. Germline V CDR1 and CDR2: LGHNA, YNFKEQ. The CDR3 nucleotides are TGTGCCAGCAGCCAAGAGAGGTGGGGCGAGCAGTACTTC. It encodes CASSQERWGEQYF.

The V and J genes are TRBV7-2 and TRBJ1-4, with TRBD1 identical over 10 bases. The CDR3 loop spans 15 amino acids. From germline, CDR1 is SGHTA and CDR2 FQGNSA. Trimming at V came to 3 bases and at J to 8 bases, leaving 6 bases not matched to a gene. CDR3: CASSFSGTGAEKLFF. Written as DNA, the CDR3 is TGTGCCAGCAGCTTCTCCGGGACAGGGGCGGAAAAACTGTTTTTT.

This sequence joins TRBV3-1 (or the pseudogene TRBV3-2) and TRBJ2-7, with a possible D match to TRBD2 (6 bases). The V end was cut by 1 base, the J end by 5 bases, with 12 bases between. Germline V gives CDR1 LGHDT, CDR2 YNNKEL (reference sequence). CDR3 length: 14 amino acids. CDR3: CASSQALANNEQYF. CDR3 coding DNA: TGTGCCAGCAGCCAAGCCCTAGCGAACAACGAGCAGTACTTC.

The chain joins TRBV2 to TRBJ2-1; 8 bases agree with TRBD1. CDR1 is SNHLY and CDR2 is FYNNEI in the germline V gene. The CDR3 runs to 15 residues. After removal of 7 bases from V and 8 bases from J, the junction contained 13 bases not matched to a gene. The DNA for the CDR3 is TGTGCCAGCAATCGCCAGGGGGCTCGTAGGGATGAGCAGTTCTTC. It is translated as CASNRQGARRDEQFF.

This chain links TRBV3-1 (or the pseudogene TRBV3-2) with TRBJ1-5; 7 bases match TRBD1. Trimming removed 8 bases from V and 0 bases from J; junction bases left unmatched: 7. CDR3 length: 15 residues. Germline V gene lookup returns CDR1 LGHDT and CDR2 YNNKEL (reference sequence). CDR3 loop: CASGQAVLSNQPQHF. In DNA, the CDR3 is TGTGCCAGCGGACAGGCGGTTCTTAGCAATCAGCCCCAGCATTTT.

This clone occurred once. CDR3 nucleotide sequence: TGCGCCAGCCGACCAAACCCGGGAGATGGCTACACCTTC. Translated, it gives CASRPNPGDGYTF. This chain uses TRBV5-1 with TRBJ1-2, with D hard to call. Germline V gene lookup returns CDR1 SGHRS and CDR2 YFSETQ. The CDR3 is 13 amino acids. Trimming took 7 bases from V and 6 from J, leaving 16 bases between them.

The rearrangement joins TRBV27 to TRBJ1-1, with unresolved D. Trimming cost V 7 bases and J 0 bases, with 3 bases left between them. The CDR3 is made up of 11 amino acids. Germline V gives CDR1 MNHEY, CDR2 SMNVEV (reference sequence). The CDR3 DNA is TGTGCCAGCATCCTGAACACTGAAGCTTTCTTT. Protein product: CASILNTEAFF.

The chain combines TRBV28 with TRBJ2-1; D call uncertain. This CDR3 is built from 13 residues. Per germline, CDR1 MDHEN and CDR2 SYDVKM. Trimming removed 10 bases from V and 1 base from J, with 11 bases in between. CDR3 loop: CAIGTASYNEQFF. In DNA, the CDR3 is TGTGCCATAGGAACAGCTTCCTACAATGAGCAGTTCTTC.

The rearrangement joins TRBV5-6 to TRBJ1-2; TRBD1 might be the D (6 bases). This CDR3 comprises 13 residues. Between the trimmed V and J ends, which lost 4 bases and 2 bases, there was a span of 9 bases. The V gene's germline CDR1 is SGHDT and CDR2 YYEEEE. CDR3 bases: TGTGCCAGCAGCCCTGACAGGAACTATGGCTACACCTTC. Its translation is CASSPDRNYGYTF. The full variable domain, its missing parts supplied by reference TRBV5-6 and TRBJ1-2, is DAGVTQSPTHLIKTRGQQVTLRCSPKSGHDTVSWYQQALGQGPQFIFQYYEEEERQRGNFPDRFSGHQFPNYSSELNVNALLLGDSALYLCASSPDRNYGYTFGSGTRLTVV.

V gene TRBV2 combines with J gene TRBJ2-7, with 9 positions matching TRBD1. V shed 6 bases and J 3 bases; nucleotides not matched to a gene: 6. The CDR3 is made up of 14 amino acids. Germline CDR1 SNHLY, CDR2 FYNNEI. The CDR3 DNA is TGTGCCAGCAGCGCGGGACAGGGTCGCTACGAGCAGTACTTC. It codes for CASSAGQGRYEQYF.

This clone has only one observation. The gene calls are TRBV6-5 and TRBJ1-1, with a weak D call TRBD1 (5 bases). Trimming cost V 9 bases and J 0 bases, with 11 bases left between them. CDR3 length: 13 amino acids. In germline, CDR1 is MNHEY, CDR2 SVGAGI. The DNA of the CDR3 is TGTGCCAGGGGGGAGGCCCTGAACACTGAAGCTTTCTTT. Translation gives CARGEALNTEAFF.

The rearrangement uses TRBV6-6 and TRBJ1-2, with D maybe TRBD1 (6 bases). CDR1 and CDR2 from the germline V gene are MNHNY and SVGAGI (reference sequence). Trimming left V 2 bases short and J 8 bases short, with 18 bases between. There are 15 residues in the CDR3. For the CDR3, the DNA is TGTGCCAGCAGTTACCCCCTTGTACAGGGTGAAGGCTACACCTTC. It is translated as CASSYPLVQGEGYTF.

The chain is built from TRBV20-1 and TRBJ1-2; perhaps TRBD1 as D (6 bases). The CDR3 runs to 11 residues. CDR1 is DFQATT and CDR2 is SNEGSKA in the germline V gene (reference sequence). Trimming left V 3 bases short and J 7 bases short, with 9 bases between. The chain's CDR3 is CSASSGVGYTF. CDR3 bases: TGCAGTGCTAGTTCAGGGGTTGGCTACACCTTC.

DNA for the CDR3: TGTGCCAGCAGCTTCACAGGGCTGAGCACAGATACGCAGTATTTT. Translating gives CASSFTGLSTDTQYF. The chain uses TRBV11-3 and TRBJ2-3, with D tentatively TRBD1 (6 bases). The germline V and J ends were trimmed by 3 bases and 0 bases, with 10 bases remaining between them. Germline V gene lookup returns CDR1 SGHNT and CDR2 YENEEA. The CDR3 is 15 amino acids.

CDR3 loop: CASSLSVGDGYTF. The CDR3 DNA sequence: TGTGCCAGCAGCTTATCTGTGGGAGATGGCTACACCTTC. V and J are TRBV7-8 and TRBJ1-2; no clear D. The CDR3 is 13 residues long. Trimming took off 2 bases at V and 6 bases at J, with 10 bases between the two ends. Germline values: CDR1 SGHVS, CDR2 FQNEAQ.

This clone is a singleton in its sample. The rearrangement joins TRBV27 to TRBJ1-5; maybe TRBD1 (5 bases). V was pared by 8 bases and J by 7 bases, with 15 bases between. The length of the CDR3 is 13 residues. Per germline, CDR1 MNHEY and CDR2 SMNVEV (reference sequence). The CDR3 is CASGSRGGQPQHF. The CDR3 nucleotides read TGTGCCAGCGGATCGAGGGGAGGGCAGCCCCAGCATTTT.

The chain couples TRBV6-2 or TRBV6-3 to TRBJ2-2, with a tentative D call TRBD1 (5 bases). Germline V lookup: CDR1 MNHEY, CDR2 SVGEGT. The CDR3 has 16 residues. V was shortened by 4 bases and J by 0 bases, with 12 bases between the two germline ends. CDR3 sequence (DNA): TGTGCCAGCAGTTTTATCAGGGCAGCGAACACCGGGGAGCTGTTTTTT. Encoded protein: CASSFIRAANTGELFF.

CDR3 loop: CASSIQLGGELFF. CDR3 nucleotides: TGTGCCAGCAGCATACAATTGGGCGGGGAGCTGTTTTTT. The chain is built from TRBV7-9 and TRBJ2-2; D is unclear. V shed 5 bases and J shed 7 bases, with 11 bases lying between them. The CDR3 is 13 amino acids. Germline CDR1 SEHNR, CDR2 FQNEAQ (reference sequence).

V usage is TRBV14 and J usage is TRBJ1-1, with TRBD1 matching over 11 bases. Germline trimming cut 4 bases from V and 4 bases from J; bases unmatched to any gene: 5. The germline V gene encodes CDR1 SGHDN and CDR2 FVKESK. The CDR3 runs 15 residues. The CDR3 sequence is CASSLGTGGPTEAFF. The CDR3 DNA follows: TGTGCCAGCAGCCTTGGGACAGGGGGGCCCACTGAAGCTTTCTTT.

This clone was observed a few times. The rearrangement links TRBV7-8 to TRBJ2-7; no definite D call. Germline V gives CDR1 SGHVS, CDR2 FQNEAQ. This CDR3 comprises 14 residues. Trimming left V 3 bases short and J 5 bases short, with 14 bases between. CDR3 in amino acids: CASSLAGRLDEQYF. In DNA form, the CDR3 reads TGTGCCAGCAGCTTGGCCGGTAGGCTCGACGAGCAGTACTTC.

The CDR3 coding sequence is TGTGCCAGCAGCGTAGAACCCGGAGGAAACACCATATATTTT. The encoded protein is CASSVEPGGNTIYF. The rearrangement uses TRBV9 and TRBJ1-3; D gene uncertain. Trimming cost V 0 bases and J 4 bases, with 8 bases left between them. The CDR3 has 14 amino acids. Per germline, CDR1 SGDLS and CDR2 YYNGEE.

CDR3 protein: CASRITENTEAFF. The CDR3, as DNA: TGTGCCAGCCGCATAACAGAGAACACTGAAGCTTTCTTT. The chain joins TRBV7-9 to TRBJ1-1; D call uncertain. Trimming pared 8 bases from V and 1 base from J, leaving 11 bases between. CDR1 and CDR2 (germline): SEHNR, FQNEAQ (reference sequence). There are 13 residues in the CDR3.

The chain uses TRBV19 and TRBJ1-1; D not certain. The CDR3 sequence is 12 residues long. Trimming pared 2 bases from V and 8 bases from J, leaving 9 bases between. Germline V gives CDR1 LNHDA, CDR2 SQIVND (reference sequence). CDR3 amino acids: CASSIPPAEAFF. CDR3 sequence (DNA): TGTGCCAGTAGTATACCACCTGCGGAAGCTTTCTTT. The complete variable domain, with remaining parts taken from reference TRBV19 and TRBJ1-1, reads DGGITQSPKYLFRKEGQNVTLSCEQNLNHDAMYWYRQDPGQGLRLIYYSQIVNDFQKGDIAEGYSVSREKKESFPLTVTSAQKNPTAFYLCASSIPPAEAFFGQGTRLTVV.